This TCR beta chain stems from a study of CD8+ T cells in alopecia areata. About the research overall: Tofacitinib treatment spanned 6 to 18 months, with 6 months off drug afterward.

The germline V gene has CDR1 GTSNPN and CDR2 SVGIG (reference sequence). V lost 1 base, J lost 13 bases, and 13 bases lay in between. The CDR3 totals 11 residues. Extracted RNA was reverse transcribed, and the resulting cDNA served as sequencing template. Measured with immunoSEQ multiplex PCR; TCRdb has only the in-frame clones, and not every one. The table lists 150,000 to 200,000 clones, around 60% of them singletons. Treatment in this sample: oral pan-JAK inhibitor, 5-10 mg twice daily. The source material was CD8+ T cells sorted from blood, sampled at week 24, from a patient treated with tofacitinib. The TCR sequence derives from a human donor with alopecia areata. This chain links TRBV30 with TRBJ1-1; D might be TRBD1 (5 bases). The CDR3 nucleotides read TGTGCCTGGAGTGGAGGCACCCAGGGTTTCTTT. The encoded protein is CAWSGGTQGFF.